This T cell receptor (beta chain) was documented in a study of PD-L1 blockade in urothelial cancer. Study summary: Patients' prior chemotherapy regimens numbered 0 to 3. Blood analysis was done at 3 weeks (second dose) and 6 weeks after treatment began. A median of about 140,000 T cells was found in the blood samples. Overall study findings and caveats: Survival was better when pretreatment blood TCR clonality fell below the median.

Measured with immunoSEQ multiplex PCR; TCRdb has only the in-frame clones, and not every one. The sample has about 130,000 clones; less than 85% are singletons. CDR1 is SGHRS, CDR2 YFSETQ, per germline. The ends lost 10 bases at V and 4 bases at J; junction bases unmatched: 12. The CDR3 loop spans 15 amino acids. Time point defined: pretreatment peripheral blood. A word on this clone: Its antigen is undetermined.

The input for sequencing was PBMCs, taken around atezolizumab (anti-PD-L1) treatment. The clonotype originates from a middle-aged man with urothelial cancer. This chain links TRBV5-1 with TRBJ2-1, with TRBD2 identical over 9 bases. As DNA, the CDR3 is TGCGCCGCCTCCCGGGCGGGAGGGGGATACAATGAGCAGTTCTTC. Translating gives CAASRAGGGYNEQFF.